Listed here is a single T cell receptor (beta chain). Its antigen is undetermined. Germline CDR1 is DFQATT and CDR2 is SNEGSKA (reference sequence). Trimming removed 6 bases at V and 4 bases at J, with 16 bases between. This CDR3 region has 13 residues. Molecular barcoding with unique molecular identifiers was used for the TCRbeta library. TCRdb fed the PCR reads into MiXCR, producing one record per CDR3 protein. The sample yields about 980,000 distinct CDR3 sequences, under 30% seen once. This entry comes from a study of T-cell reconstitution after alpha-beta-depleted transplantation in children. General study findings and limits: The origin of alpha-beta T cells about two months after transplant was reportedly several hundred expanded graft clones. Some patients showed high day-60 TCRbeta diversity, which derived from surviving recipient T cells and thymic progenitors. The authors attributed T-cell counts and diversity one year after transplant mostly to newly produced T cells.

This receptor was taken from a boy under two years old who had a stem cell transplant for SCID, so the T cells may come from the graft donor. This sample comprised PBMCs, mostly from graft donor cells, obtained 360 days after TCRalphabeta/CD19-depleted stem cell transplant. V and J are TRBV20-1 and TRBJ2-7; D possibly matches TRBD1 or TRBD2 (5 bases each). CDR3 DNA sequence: TGCAGTGCCCTCCCGGGGCCGTTTTACGAGCAGTACTTC. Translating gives CSALPGPFYEQYF.